The next 2 T cell receptor beta chains were all read from a single sample in a study of identical twins. TCRdb itself ran the 5' RACE reads through MiXCR, one entry per CDR3 protein. The sample lists under 400,000 distinct CDR3 sequences; around 9.7% were seen once. Input material: naive T cells sorted from blood. All receptors derive from a woman in her forties or fifties in good health.

The sample holds a few counts of this clonotype. The genes are TRBV5-1 and TRBJ2-3; D is perhaps TRBD2 (6 bases). V gave up 3 bases and J gave up 0 bases, with 11 bases separating them. Germline V gene data show CDR1 as SGHRS and CDR2 as YFSETQ. CDR3 length: 15 residues. CDR3 sequence: CASSSGLSSTDTQYF. In DNA, the CDR3 is TGCGCCAGCAGCTCGGGACTTTCTAGCACAGATACGCAGTATTTT.

The chain uses TRBV27 and TRBJ2-2, with TRBD2 matching over 8 bases. Losses at the gene ends were 4 bases for V and 2 bases for J; bases not matched to a gene: 3. CDR3 size: 15 residues. Germline lookup yields CDR1 MNHEY and CDR2 SMNVEV (reference sequence). The chain's CDR3 is CASSSWTSNTGELFF. Here the CDR3 DNA reads TGTGCCAGCAGTTCTTGGACTAGCAACACCGGGGAGCTGTTTTTT.